Below are 20 T cell receptor beta chains sequenced from a single sample in a study of blood T cell repertoires in COVID-19. Clones were read by immunoSEQ multiplex PCR, and TCRdb kept only the in-frame ones, dropping some. The data show around 67,000 clones, 80% to 90% seen once. Sequences were obtained from peripheral blood. The receptors were sampled from a woman at least 80 years old with active or convalescent COVID-19.

This sequence joins TRBV9 and TRBJ1-2, with D hard to call. Germline V gene data show CDR1 as SGDLS and CDR2 as YYNGEE. V was clipped by 0 bases and J by 6 bases, with 15 bases between them. CDR3 length: 15 residues. CDR3 residues: CASSVALAGVHGYTF. CDR3 DNA sequence: TGTGCCAGCAGCGTAGCTCTAGCCGGGGTGCATGGCTACACCTTC. The variable domain in full, with the rest retrieved from reference TRBV9 and TRBJ1-2, is DSGVTQTPKHLITATGQRVTLRCSPRSGDLSVYWYQQSLDQGLQFLIQYYNGEERAKGNILERFSAQQFPDLHSELNLSSLELGDSALYFCASSVALAGVHGYTFGSGTRLTVV.

The table lists this clone with a count of one. V is TRBV4-3 and J is TRBJ2-3, with 8 bases fitting TRBD1. The CDR3 spans 16 residues. With 0 bases clipped from V and 5 bases from J, the junction kept 7 bases outside the gene matches. The germline CDR1 and CDR2 sequences are LGHNA and YSLEER. The CDR3 DNA reads TGCGCCAGCAGCCAAGAAAGAGACAGGGGTGGAGATACGCAGTATTTT. It encodes CASSQERDRGGDTQYF.

The genes are TRBV4-2 and TRBJ2-2; 8 bases are shared with TRBD2. From germline, CDR1 is LGHNA and CDR2 YNFKEQ. This CDR3 is built from 14 residues. V lost 4 bases, J lost 4 bases, and 2 bases stayed unmatched. CDR3 DNA: TGTGCCAGCAGCCTAGCGGGAAGCACCGGGGAGCTGTTTTTT. It codes for CASSLAGSTGELFF.

The chain links TRBV5-1 to TRBJ1-2; no reliable D call. CDR1 and CDR2 from the germline V gene are SGHRS and YFSETQ. Trimming took 1 base from V and 3 from J, leaving 7 bases between them. This CDR3 has 13 amino acids. CDR3 in DNA: TGCGCCAGCAGCTTGACAGATTACTATGGCTACACCTTC. This encodes CASSLTDYYGYTF. Complete variable domain (other parts from reference TRBV5-1 and TRBJ1-2): KAGVTQTPRYLIKTRGQQVTLSCSPISGHRSVSWYQQTPGQGLQFLFEYFSETQRNKGNFPGRFSGRQFSNSRSEMNVSTLELGDSALYLCASSLTDYYGYTFGSGTRLTVV.

The CDR3, as DNA: TGTGCCAGCAGTGAGCGATCCTTCTCAGATACGCAGTATTTT. Translated: CASSERSFSDTQYF. The chain is built from TRBV6-1 and TRBJ2-3; D gene unclear. This CDR3 has 14 amino acids. Germline assignment: CDR1 MNHNS and CDR2 SASEGT. The V and J ends lost 3 bases and 4 bases respectively, with 11 bases between them.

This clone was picked up one time. The chain recombines TRBV27 with TRBJ2-7, with a possible D match to TRBD2 (6 bases). The CDR3 totals 18 residues. The V gene lost 2 bases and the J gene lost 2 bases, with 22 bases spanning the gap. Germline-derived CDR1 and CDR2 are MNHEY and SMNVEV (reference sequence). CDR3 sequence: CASSLIRRGAAGPYEQYF. In nucleotides, the CDR3 is TGTGCCAGCAGTTTAATTCGGAGAGGGGCAGCGGGTCCCTACGAGCAGTACTTC.

The gene calls are TRBV5-1 and TRBJ2-6; TRBD2 agrees at 8 bases. Trimming cost V 1 base and J 2 bases; bases outside gene matches: 8. Germline-derived CDR1 and CDR2 are SGHRS and YFSETQ. The CDR3 covers 18 residues. The CDR3 loop is CASSLPASGGAGANVLTF. The CDR3 nucleotides are TGCGCCAGCAGCTTGCCCGCCTCGGGGGGGGCTGGGGCCAACGTCCTGACTTTC.

This sequence joins TRBV11-3 and TRBJ1-1; D not certain. CDR1 is SGHNT and CDR2 is YENEEA in the germline V gene. Between the trimmed V and J ends, which lost 5 bases and 3 bases, there was a span of 16 bases. The CDR3 has 15 amino acids. CDR3: CASSRSGRADTEAFF. The CDR3 nucleotides are TGTGCCAGCAGCAGAAGCGGGAGGGCGGACACTGAAGCTTTCTTT.

The chain uses TRBV12-1 and TRBJ2-1; TRBD2 is taken as the D call from the table, unchecked against the DNA. TRBV12-1 is given as a pseudogene. CDR3 length: 13 residues. CDR3 protein: CASSPGTIREQFF. The CDR3 bases are TGTGCCAGCAGCCCCGGGACTATCAGAGAGCAGTTCTTC.

This clone was found once. The V and J genes are TRBV7-8 and TRBJ2-1; possibly TRBD1 for D (6 bases). The CDR3 has 14 amino acids. CDR1 SGHVS and CDR2 FQNEAQ come from the germline V gene. Trimming stripped 7 bases from V and 1 base from J, with 11 bases between. The CDR3 coding sequence is TGTGCCAGCAACCCACAGGGTTCCTACAATGAGCAGTTCTTC. This encodes CASNPQGSYNEQFF.

V usage is TRBV6-5 and J usage is TRBJ1-2, with 8 bases identical to TRBD1. Germline assignment: CDR1 MNHEY and CDR2 SVGAGI. With V trimmed by 5 bases and J by 2 bases, 7 bases remained unmatched. The CDR3 extends over 15 amino acids. CDR3 nucleotides: TGTGCCAGCAGTCCAGACAGGGGAACGAACTATGGCTACACCTTC. Its protein is CASSPDRGTNYGYTF.

The chain couples TRBV18 to TRBJ2-7, with 7 bases matching TRBD2. This CDR3 has 14 amino acids. CDR1 KGHSH and CDR2 LQKENI come from the germline V gene. The trim removed 3 bases at V and 5 bases at J, leaving 7 bases unmatched. This CDR3 reads CASSPNLRGDEQYF. The CDR3 DNA sequence: TGTGCCAGCTCACCCAATCTCCGGGGGGACGAGCAGTACTTC.

The chain links TRBV12-5 to TRBJ2-1; 16 bases are shared with TRBD2. There are 16 residues in the CDR3. J was trimmed by 9 bases and V by 7 bases; bases with no gene match: 9. Germline V gene sequence: CDR1 LGHNT, CDR2 FRNRAP. CDR3 sequence: CASAGPGLAGGSEQFF. The CDR3 bases are TGTGCTAGTGCGGGTCCGGGACTAGCGGGAGGGAGTGAGCAGTTCTTC.

The V gene is TRBV18, the J gene TRBJ2-5, with 8 bases aligning to TRBD2. CDR1 is KGHSH, CDR2 LQKENI, per germline. The junction had 8 bases not matched to a gene; V was cut back by 2 bases and J by 9 bases. The CDR3 is 14 amino acids. The CDR3 region is CASSPSGLDGAQYF. The CDR3 bases are TGTGCCAGCTCACCATCGGGACTAGATGGGGCCCAGTACTTC.

The V call is TRBV6-1, the J call TRBJ1-1; D possibly corresponds to TRBD1 (6 bases). Trimming stripped 2 bases from V and 11 bases from J, with 12 bases between. The CDR3 extends over 12 amino acids. Germline V gives CDR1 MNHNS, CDR2 SASEGT. The CDR3 DNA sequence: TGTGCCAGCAGTGAATTGGACAGTGGTGCTTTCTTT. This codes for CASSELDSGAFF.

V and J are TRBV7-2 and TRBJ2-1; TRBD1 is a possible D gene (6 bases). This CDR3 comprises 11 residues. The germline gives CDR1 SGHTA, CDR2 FQGNSA. V shed 4 bases and J shed 8 bases, with 6 bases lying between them. This CDR3 is CASSWGHEQFF. The CDR3, as DNA: TGTGCCAGCAGCTGGGGGCATGAGCAGTTCTTC. The whole variable domain, remainder taken from reference TRBV7-2 and TRBJ2-1, is GAGVSQSPSNKVTEKGKDVELRCDPISGHTALYWYRQSLGQGLEFLIYFQGNSAPDKSGLPSDRFSAERTGGSVSTLTIQRTQQEDSAVYLCASSWGHEQFFGPGTRLTVL.

This clone was seen a handful of times. The chain recombines TRBV7-9 with TRBJ2-6; no clear D. Germline CDR1 reads SEHNR; CDR2 reads FQNEAQ (reference sequence). V dropped 5 bases and J dropped 2 bases, with 13 bases sitting between them. The CDR3 is 16 residues long. The CDR3 loop is CASSARSLAGANVLTF. Written as DNA, the CDR3 is TGTGCCAGCAGCGCCCGGAGCCTAGCTGGGGCCAACGTCCTGACTTTC.

This rearrangement joins TRBV7-2 to TRBJ1-5, with 8 bases lining up with TRBD1. This CDR3 contains 14 residues. V was clipped by 7 bases and J by 5 bases; unmatched bases: 7. Looked up from germline, CDR1 is SGHTA and CDR2 is FQGNSA. The CDR3, as DNA: TGTGCCAGCAACGAAGCAGGGGGCTATCAGCCCCAGCATTTT. Translated, it gives CASNEAGGYQPQHF.

The chain employs TRBV7-3 and TRBJ2-7; TRBD2 matches 8 bases. The CDR3 extends over 13 amino acids. V trimming: 3 bases; J trimming: 5 bases; junction bases outside the gene matches: 3. Germline loops: CDR1 SGHTA, CDR2 FQGTGA. The CDR3 is CASSLSGRNEQYF. The CDR3 DNA sequence: TGTGCCAGCAGCTTGAGCGGGAGAAACGAGCAGTACTTC.

The chain combines TRBV7-2 with TRBJ2-5, with TRBD2 matching 7 bases. The CDR3 runs 14 residues. Germline-derived CDR1 and CDR2 are SGHTA and FQGNSA. V gave up 4 bases and J gave up 5 bases; unmatched junction bases: 7. CDR3 sequence: CASSSRLAIETQYF. CDR3 DNA sequence: TGTGCCAGCAGCTCCAGACTAGCCATCGAGACCCAGTACTTC.